These T cell receptor beta chains were read from a single sample in a study of OX40 agonist ivuxolimab in advanced cancers. Assay: immunoSEQ multiplex PCR; the TCRdb copy retains only in-frame clones and omits some. The sample records fewer than 45,000 clones, about four fifths being singletons. The sample in question was CD4+ or CD8+ T cells sorted from blood, obtained in a trial of the OX40 agonist ivuxolimab. These receptors all stem from an adult with an advanced solid tumor such as melanoma, head and neck, liver or kidney cancer. The CDR3 runs from the conserved cysteine through the conserved F or W. The D gene is left open where the match is weak. Only some rows state a clone size, as once, few, many or a class for expanded clones.

TGTGCCAGCAGCTTAGCACAGGGGGTTTCACCCCTCCACTTT	CASSLAQGVSPLHF	TRBD1	NA	TRBV7-2	TRBJ1-6
TGTGCCAGCAGCAATGCAAGGGATTCCACCTCCTGCACCTTC	CASSNARDSTSCTF	NA	NA	TRBV21-1	TRBJ1-2
TGCGCCAGCAGCCCCGACGGACCGGGTGGGGCTGAAGCTTTCTTT	CASSPDGPGGAEAFF	NA	NA	TRBV4-1	TRBJ1-1
TGCAGCGTAGGCAGGGAGGGTCAGCCCCAGCATTTT	CSVGREGQPQHF	NA	NA	TRBV29-1	TRBJ1-5
TGTGCCAGCAGCCAAGTGGGGGTTTCTCAAAAAAACATTCAGTACTTC	CASSQVGVSQKNIQYF	NA	NA	TRBV4-2	TRBJ2-4
TGTGCCTGGAGGGGGACAGGGGGGAACAATCAGCCCCAGCATTTT	CAWRGTGGNNQPQHF	TRBD1	NA	TRBV30	TRBJ1-5
TGCAGCGTTGAAGATTCCGGACGCAGCTATGGCTACACCTTC	CSVEDSGRSYGYTF	NA	NA	TRBV29-1	TRBJ1-2
TGTGCCAGCAGTGAAGGAGGACAGGGATCCCGGAGCTCCTACAATGAGCAGTTCTTC	CASSEGGQGSRSSYNEQFF	TRBD1	NA	TRBV2	TRBJ2-1
TGTGCCAGCATGGGAGTGGGGAACAGGGGGAATGAGCAGTTCTTC	CASMGVGNRGNEQFF	TRBD1	NA	TRBV2	TRBJ2-1
TGTGCCAGCCGCCATCTCGCTAACAATGAGCAGTTCTTC	CASRHLANNEQFF	NA	NA	TRBV28	TRBJ2-1
TGTGCCAGCAGCTTAGCACTAGCCGAGGGTGGTGAGCAGTTCTTC	CASSLALAEGGEQFF	NA	NA	TRBV7-9	TRBJ2-1
TGTGCCATCCCGGGACTAGCATCCCACCATACGCAGTATTTT	CAIPGLASHHTQYF	TRBD2	once	TRBV7-9	TRBJ2-3
TGTGCCAGCTCACCCCTCGCCCTTAACACTGAAGCTTTCTTT	CASSPLALNTEAFF	NA	NA	TRBV18	TRBJ1-1